This T cell receptor (beta chain) was observed in a study of blood T cell repertoires in COVID-19. Study information: COVID-19 samples from acute and convalescent phases originated in the United States, Italy and Spain. PBMCs, B-cell-depleted T cells, or T cells were the source of the cDNA or gDNA that made up the material.

This clone was counted once. How the authors handled the data: Estimates of nucleated cell counts were drawn from the amplification of reference gene primers. This table comes from immunoSEQ multiplex PCR, and its TCRdb copy is limited to in-frame clones, with some not included. V and J calls and clone size are copied from that table; D and trimming were computed from the DNA. The profile shows under 80,000 clones, approximately 90% of them singletons. V lost 2 bases to trimming and J lost 0 bases, with 10 bases between them. The germline V gene has CDR1 MDHEN and CDR2 SYDVKM. CDR3 length equals 16 residues.

The sequenced sample was peripheral blood. The rearrangement links TRBV28 to TRBJ2-2, with D possibly TRBD2 on 6 matching bases. This sequence originates from a human donor in a cohort sampled during active COVID-19. CDR3: CASSLAGPTNTGELFF. Written as DNA, the CDR3 is TGTGCCAGCAGTTTAGCGGGACCCACGAACACCGGGGAGCTGTTTTTT.